A selection of T cell receptor beta chains follows, all from one sample in a study of blood T cell repertoires in COVID-19. TCRdb keeps only in-frame clones here, not all; method: immunoSEQ multiplex PCR. The profile shows under 300,000 clones, 70% to 90% of them singletons. The sequenced sample consisted of peripheral blood. These receptors were taken from a woman in her sixties with active or convalescent COVID-19. The CDR3 runs from the conserved cysteine through the conserved F or W. Fields, in order: D gene, J gene, clone size, V gene, CDR3 DNA, CDR3 protein. The D gene is left open where the match is weak. Size is stated for part of the rows, as once, few or many counts, or as a class when the clone is expanded.

>.|TRBJ1-1|once|TRBV19
TGTGCCAGTAGTATACAGAAGAACACTGAAGCTTTCTTT
CASSIQKNTEAFF
>TRBD1|TRBJ2-5|.|TRBV15
TGTGCCACCAGCAAGGGACAGGGGAGTGGGACCCAGTACTTC
CATSKGQGSGTQYF
>TRBD2|TRBJ2-1|.|TRBV25-1
TGTGCCAGCAGTGAAGGCCTAGCGGGAACGGATGAGCAGTTCTTC
CASSEGLAGTDEQFF
>.|TRBJ1-1|.|TRBV7-2
TGTGCCAGCAGCTTAGATATTGGCAGAACAGAAGCTTTCTTT
CASSLDIGRTEAFF
>TRBD1|TRBJ2-5|.|TRBV10-1
TGCGCCAGCAGTGAGACAGGGGGCGCGGAGACCCAGTACTTC
CASSETGGAETQYF
>TRBD1|TRBJ1-5|.|TRBV15
TGTGCCACCAGCATACAGGGGGATAGCAATCAGCCCCAGCATTTT
CATSIQGDSNQPQHF
>TRBD1|TRBJ1-1|.|TRBV28
TGTGCCAGCAGGGGGACAGGGTTGGGAAACACTGAAGCTTTCTTT
CASRGTGLGNTEAFF
>TRBD1|TRBJ2-7|.|TRBV19
TGTGCCAGTAGTAGGACAGGGGGTTTCGACGAGCAGTACTTC
CASSRTGGFDEQYF
>.|TRBJ1-2|.|TRBV6-4
TGTGCCAGCAGTGACTCGGGAGACCCAGCTAACTATGGCTACACCTTC
CASSDSGDPANYGYTF
>TRBD1|TRBJ2-3|.|TRBV13
TGTGCCAGCAGCACAAAAGGGGGACAGGGGGCGCCAGATACGCAGTATTTT
CASSTKGGQGAPDTQYF
>.|TRBJ2-1|.|TRBV2
TGTGCCAGCAGTGCGGGGAGCTCCTACAATGAGCAGTTCTTC
CASSAGSSYNEQFF
>.|TRBJ2-5|.|TRBV2
TGTGCCAGCAGTGTTGAGGGGGGGTCTGGGGAGACCCAGTACTTC
CASSVEGGSGETQYF
>TRBD2|TRBJ2-1|.|TRBV10-3
TGTGCCATCAAGGGGAGGGGCCAGAGCTCCTACAATGAGCAGTTCTTC
CAIKGRGQSSYNEQFF
>TRBD1|TRBJ1-6|.|TRBV19
TGTGCCAGTAGTACGACAGGGAGCTCCTATAATTCACCCCTCCACTTT
CASSTTGSSYNSPLHF
>TRBD1|TRBJ1-5|.|TRBV28
TGTGCCAGCAGTTCCTGGGACAGCCGTTATAGCAATCAGCCCCAGCATTTT
CASSSWDSRYSNQPQHF
>.|TRBJ2-1|.|TRBV11-2
TGTGCCAGCAGTTTGGAGAGGGGGTCCTACAATGAGCAGTTCTTC
CASSLERGSYNEQFF
>.|TRBJ1-1|few|TRBV5-1
TGCGCCAGCAGCTTGGGGAGGAACACTGAAGCTTTCTTT
CASSLGRNTEAFF
>.|TRBJ2-5|.|TRBV5-6
TGTGCCAGCAGCTTGGCGGCGGGGCCCCAGTACTTC
CASSLAAGPQYF
>TRBD2|TRBJ2-3|.|TRBV11-2
TGTGCCAGCAGCTTAGGAGGGCTAGCGGGGGGAGATACGCAGTATTTT
CASSLGGLAGGDTQYF
>TRBD2|TRBJ2-5|few|TRBV6-9
TGTGCCGCTTATGGCGGGGGGGTACAAGAGACCCAGTACTTC
CAAYGGGVQETQYF
>.|TRBJ1-5|.|TRBV19
TGTGCCAGTAGTACGGACATCAATCAGCCCCAGCATTTT
CASSTDINQPQHF
>.|TRBJ2-2|.|TRBV15
TGTGCCACCAGCAGAGGCAGGGCCAATACCGGGGAGCTGTTTTTT
CATSRGRANTGELFF
>TRBD1|TRBJ1-5|.|TRBV6-5
TGTGCCAGCAGCCCGACAGGGAGGAATCAGCCCCAGCATTTT
CASSPTGRNQPQHF
>TRBD2|TRBJ2-7|once|TRBV30
TGTGCCTGGAGGACTAGCGGGAACTACGAGCAGTACTTC
CAWRTSGNYEQYF
>.|TRBJ1-2|.|TRBV30
TGTGCCTGGAGTGTACTGATCGGGGGAGAGGATGGCTACACCTTC
CAWSVLIGGEDGYTF
>TRBD1|TRBJ2-3|.|TRBV7-3
TGTGCCAGCAGCTCAACAGGGGGCCCGGGCACAGATACGCAGTATTTT
CASSSTGGPGTDTQYF
>TRBD1|TRBJ2-1|.|TRBV6-5
TGTGCCAGCAGGACCTGGGACAGTTACAATGAGCAGTTCTTC
CASRTWDSYNEQFF
>TRBD1|TRBJ2-1|.|TRBV11-2
TGTGCCAGCAGCAACTACCGGGACAGGGGGCGCCATGAGCAGTTCTTC
CASSNYRDRGRHEQFF
>TRBD2|TRBJ2-7|.|TRBV2
TGTGCCAGCAGTGAAGCTAGCGGGAGGTTAGCCTACGAGCAGTACTTC
CASSEASGRLAYEQYF
>.|TRBJ1-5|.|TRBV6-1
TGTGCCAGCAGTGAGAGCTACAATCAGCCCCAGCATTTT
CASSESYNQPQHF
>.|TRBJ2-1|few|TRBV5-1
TGCGCCAGTGGAGGGTCTAATGAGCAGTTCTTC
CASGGSNEQFF
>.|TRBJ1-6|few|TRBV11-2
TGTGCCAGCAGCCCGCACCCCCTAACGGATTCACCCCTCCACTTT
CASSPHPLTDSPLHF
>TRBD1|TRBJ1-1|.|TRBV19
TGTGCCACACAAGGACAGGGGGGTTTTGACACTGAAGCTTTCTTT
CATQGQGGFDTEAFF
>.|TRBJ1-6|.|TRBV3-1/TRBV3-2
TGTGCCAGCAGCCAAACAGGGAATAATTCACCCCTCCACTTT
CASSQTGNNSPLHF